Presented here are 9 T cell receptor beta chains from one specimen sequenced in a study of Ad26.COV2.S vaccination and SARS-CoV-2 variants. Only in-frame clones appear in the TCRdb table, and some are missing; sequencing was by immunoSEQ multiplex PCR. The sample has some 190,000 clones, 87% seen once. The sequencing here drew on peripheral blood, taken after recovery from COVID-19. The receptors derive from a human donor who had recovered from COVID-19.

The chain uses TRBV6-5 and TRBJ2-1, with TRBD2 matching over 13 bases. Unmatched junction bases numbered 4, after V lost 7 bases and J lost 7 bases. The germline V gene encodes CDR1 MNHEY and CDR2 SVGAGI. The CDR3 covers 14 residues. CDR3 sequence reads: CASNLGLAGNEQFF. CDR3 coding DNA: TGTGCCAGCAACCTGGGACTAGCGGGGAATGAGCAGTTCTTC.

The chain joins TRBV9 to TRBJ2-5; 11 positions agree with TRBD1. Per germline, CDR1 SGDLS and CDR2 YYNGEE. V was clipped by 4 bases and J by 4 bases; unmatched bases: 6. The CDR3 has 15 amino acids. This CDR3 is CASSFGQGATETQYF. The CDR3 DNA is TGTGCCAGCAGCTTCGGACAGGGGGCTACAGAGACCCAGTACTTC.

V usage is TRBV19 and J usage is TRBJ2-7; D is uncertain. This CDR3 comprises 13 residues. CDR1 and CDR2 from the germline V gene are LNHDA and SQIVND (reference sequence). The germline V and J ends were trimmed by 3 bases and 2 bases, with 8 bases remaining between them. This CDR3 is CASSITVAYEQYF. As DNA, the CDR3 is TGTGCCAGTAGTATTACTGTTGCCTACGAGCAGTACTTC.

The chain carries TRBV15 and TRBJ1-5; weak D call: TRBD1 (6 bases). Deletions cut 1 base from V and 7 bases from J, with 11 bases between. The CDR3 length is 14 residues. CDR1 and CDR2 (germline): LNHNV, YYDKDF (reference sequence). The DNA for the CDR3 is TGTGCCACCAGCAGAGGGGGGGCAGCCCAGCCCCAGCATTTT. Its protein product is CATSRGGAAQPQHF.

The J gene is TRBJ1-2, the V gene TRBV27, with D possibly being TRBD1 (6 bases). Germline assignment: CDR1 MNHEY and CDR2 SMNVEV (reference sequence). The CDR3 runs to 15 residues. The V end lost 6 bases, the J end lost 5 bases, and 19 bases lay between the germline ends. The CDR3: CASSTGLGGGYGYTF. In DNA, the CDR3 is TGTGCCAGCAGCACAGGGTTAGGGGGTGGGTATGGCTACACCTTC.

The V and J genes are TRBV13 and TRBJ2-3; D perhaps matches TRBD2 (5 bases). CDR1 is PRHDT, CDR2 FYEKMQ, per germline (reference sequence). There are 15 residues in the CDR3. Trimming took off 7 bases at V and 4 bases at J, with 18 bases between the two ends. The CDR3 loop reads CASTYSAGYSDTQYF. The CDR3 DNA reads TGTGCCAGCACTTACAGTGCGGGTTACTCAGATACGCAGTATTTT.

V and J are TRBV5-6 and TRBJ1-2, with D perhaps matching TRBD1 (5 bases). CDR3 length: 14 residues. V shed 4 bases and J shed 1 base, with 11 bases lying between them. Per the germline V gene, CDR1 is SGHDT and CDR2 is YYEEEE. CDR3 loop: CASSHGGSNYGYTF. CDR3 sequence (DNA): TGTGCCAGCAGCCACGGGGGAAGTAACTATGGCTACACCTTC.

The chain is built from TRBV10-3 and TRBJ2-1; 8 nucleotides line up with TRBD2. The CDR3 has 15 amino acids. The V and J ends lost 7 bases and 5 bases, in that order; junction bases with no gene match: 10. Germline CDR1 reads ENHRY; CDR2 reads SYGVKD. The CDR3 sequence is CAITTTGTSNNEQFF. DNA for the CDR3: TGTGCCATCACTACAACCGGGACTAGTAACAATGAGCAGTTCTTC.

The chain employs TRBV5-4 and TRBJ2-5, with 7 bases lining up with TRBD2. Germline assignment: CDR1 SGHNT and CDR2 YYREEE (reference sequence). With 4 bases clipped from V and 3 bases from J, the junction kept 12 bases outside the gene matches. This CDR3 contains 16 residues. The CDR3 DNA reads as TGTGCCAGCAGCCCCGGGACTACCCCGGGGGAAGAGACCCAGTACTTC. As protein: CASSPGTTPGEETQYF. The variable domain in full, with the rest retrieved from reference TRBV5-4 and TRBJ2-5, is ETGVTQSPTHLIKTRGQQVTLRCSSQSGHNTVSWYQQALGQGPQFIFQYYREEENGRGNFPPRFSGLQFPNYSSELNVNALELDDSALYLCASSPGTTPGEETQYFGPGTRLLVL.